A selection of T cell receptor beta chains follows, all from one sample in a study of patients and donors after allogeneic stem cell transplantation. TCRdb analysed the RT-PCR reads with MiXCR anew, one entry per CDR3 protein. Of about 150,000 distinct CDR3 sequences listed, about a third are singletons. Material for sequencing was blood, either unsorted or a sorted T cell fraction (not recorded which). These receptors all come from a human donor who was either an allogeneic HSCT recipient or a stem cell or donor lymphocyte infusion donor (not recorded which). It is not recorded whose cells these are; they may come from a transplant donor. CDR3s include the opening cysteine and the closing phenylalanine or tryptophan. D genes are given only for firm matches. Not every row has a clone size; where given, it reads once, few, many or a size class.

>.|TRBD2|TRBJ2-3|TRBV6-5
TGTGCCAGCAGTTACGTCGGACTAGCGGGTACAGATACGCAGTATTTT
CASSYVGLAGTDTQYF
>.|.|TRBJ1-6|TRBV12-3/TRBV12-4
TGTGCCAGCAGTTTAGGAGGGAAACGTAATTCACCCCTCCACTTT
CASSLGGKRNSPLHF
>.|.|TRBJ2-3|TRBV7-2
TGTGCCAGCAGCTTGGTGGGCAGGAGCACCGCAGATACGCAGTATTTT
CASSLVGRSTADTQYF
>.|TRBD2|TRBJ2-3|TRBV20-1
TGCAGTGCTGGCGGACTAGCGGCGAGCACAGATACGCAGTATTTT
CSAGGLAASTDTQYF
>few|TRBD1|TRBJ1-4|TRBV20-1
TGCAGTGCTAGGGCAGGGGGAGGTGAAAAACTGTTTTTT
CSARAGGGEKLFF
>few|TRBD1|TRBJ1-6|TRBV7-8
TGTGCCAGCAGCACCCGGACAGGGTATTCACCCCTCCACTTT
CASSTRTGYSPLHF
>.|TRBD1|TRBJ2-2|TRBV10-3
TGTGCCATCAAGGGACAGGGCGGAACCGGGGAGCTGTTTTTT
CAIKGQGGTGELFF
>.|TRBD1|TRBJ1-5|TRBV24-1
TGTGCCACCAGTGATGGACAGGGCAGAGATCAGCCCCAGCATTTT
CATSDGQGRDQPQHF
>.|TRBD1|TRBJ1-1|TRBV5-1
TGCGCCAGCAGCAACCGGGACAGCGGGAACACTGAAGCTTTCTTT
CASSNRDSGNTEAFF
>.|.|TRBJ2-1|TRBV20-1
TGCAGTGCCCTGTGGGGTGACAATGAGCAGTTCTTC
CSALWGDNEQFF
>.|.|TRBJ2-5|TRBV5-1
TGCGCCAGCAGCGGAAACGCATTCCGGGATGGACGCAGGACCCAGTACTTC
CASSGNAFRDGRRTQYF
>.|.|TRBJ2-7|TRBV12-3/TRBV12-4
TGTGCCAGCAGTTTTGGTGGGGGGTACGAGCAGTACTTC
CASSFGGGYEQYF
>.|TRBD2|TRBJ2-5|TRBV4-2
TGTGCCAGCAGCCAAGTAGCTAGCGGGGGGGCGGAGGAGACCCAGTACTTC
CASSQVASGGAEETQYF
>few|.|TRBJ1-5|TRBV12-3/TRBV12-4
TGTGCCAGCAGTTTCCTTGACAATCAGCCCCAGCATTTT
CASSFLDNQPQHF
>few|.|TRBJ1-3|TRBV7-2
TGTGCCAGCAGCGCCGGGGGACGGACCTCTGGAAACACCATATATTTT
CASSAGGRTSGNTIYF
>.|.|TRBJ1-5|TRBV28
TGTGCCAGCGGGTTGGCCGCACCAAGCAATCAGCCCCAGCATTTT
CASGLAAPSNQPQHF
>few|TRBD1|TRBJ1-2|TRBV4-3
TGCGCCAGCAGCCGGGGGACAGGGGAGGGATATGGCTACACCTTC
CASSRGTGEGYGYTF
>few|.|TRBJ2-5|TRBV5-1
TGCGCCAGCAGCGTGAATATTATACAAGAAGAGACCCAGTACTTC
CASSVNIIQEETQYF
>.|.|TRBJ1-1|TRBV29-1
.
CSVGEGIF
>few|.|TRBJ1-2|TRBV6-6
TGTGCCAGCAGTTACCTCCCTAAAAACTATGGCTACACCTTC
CASSYLPKNYGYTF
>.|.|TRBJ1-6|TRBV9
TGTGCCAGCAGCACAGAGGACAGTTTTCCCTATAATTCACCCCTCCACTTT
CASSTEDSFPYNSPLHF
>.|.|TRBJ1-6|TRBV6-1
TGTGCCAGCAGTGAATGGGCTAATTCACCCCTCCACTTT
CASSEWANSPLHF
>.|TRBD1|TRBJ2-7|TRBV20-1
TGCAGTGCTATCTTGGGGACAGCGAGCTACGAGCAGTACTTC
CSAILGTASYEQYF
>.|.|TRBJ2-5|TRBV5-6
TGTGCCAGCAGCTTGTGTGGGGGAGAGACCCAGTACTTC
CASSLCGGETQYF
>.|.|TRBJ2-1|TRBV6-5
TGTGCCAGCAGTTACTCGAGATACTACAATGAGCAGTTCTTC
CASSYSRYYNEQFF